This T cell receptor beta chain originates from a study of PD-1 blockade in classical Hodgkin lymphoma. Study in general: Patients received nivolumab 3 mg/kg intravenously every 2 weeks.

Following autologous stem cell transplantation, relapse occurred in every patient, and exposure to brentuximab vedotin varied. Applied to thawed PBMCs, magnetic negative selection was the method used to isolate CD8+ T cells. Best responses included complete response and partial response; otherwise, the best response was progressive disease. About this clone itself: What it recognizes is unknown.

The table came from immunoSEQ multiplex PCR; TCRdb's copy has only in-frame clones and leaves some out. In the table there are 12,000 or so clones, more than 70% of which are singletons. V was cut by 0 bases and J by 15 bases, with 7 bases left in between. The germline CDR1 and CDR2 sequences are SGHTS and YDEGEE. The CDR3 covers 10 residues. Findings of the study overall: Complete responders possessed baseline diversity comparable to newly diagnosed patients.

The sample in question was CD8+ T cells from blood, obtained at baseline. The receptor comes from a human donor with classical Hodgkin lymphoma. The rearrangement links TRBV5-8 to TRBJ2-1; unclear D gene. The CDR3 loop is CASSLGLGFF. In DNA, the CDR3 is TGTGCCAGCAGCTTGGGTTTAGGGTTCTTC.